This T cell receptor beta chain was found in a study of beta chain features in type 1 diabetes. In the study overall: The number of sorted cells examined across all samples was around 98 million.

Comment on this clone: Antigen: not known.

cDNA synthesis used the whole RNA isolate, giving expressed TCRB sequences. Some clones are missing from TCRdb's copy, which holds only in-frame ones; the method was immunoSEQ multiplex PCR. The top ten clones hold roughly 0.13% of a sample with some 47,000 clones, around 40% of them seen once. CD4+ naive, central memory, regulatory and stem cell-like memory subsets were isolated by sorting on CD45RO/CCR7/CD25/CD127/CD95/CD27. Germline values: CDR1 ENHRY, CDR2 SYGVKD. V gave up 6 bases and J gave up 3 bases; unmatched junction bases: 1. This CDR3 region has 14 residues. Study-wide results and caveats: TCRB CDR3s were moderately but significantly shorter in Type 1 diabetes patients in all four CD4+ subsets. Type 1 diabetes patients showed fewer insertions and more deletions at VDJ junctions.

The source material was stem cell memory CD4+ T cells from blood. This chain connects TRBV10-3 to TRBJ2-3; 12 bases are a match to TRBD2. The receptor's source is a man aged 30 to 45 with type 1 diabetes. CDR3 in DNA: TGTGCCATCAGGACTAGCGGGAGTACAGATACGCAGTATTTT. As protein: CAIRTSGSTDTQYF.